The 20 T cell receptor beta chains in this list originate from one sample, sequenced in a study of T cell responses to AZD1222 COVID-19 vaccine. Only in-frame clones appear in the TCRdb table, and some are missing; sequencing was by immunoSEQ multiplex PCR. The sample has 67,000 or so clones, 84% seen once. Source: peripheral blood, taken on day 0 of AZD1222 vaccination. These receptor sequences come from an adult in good health.

This clone was detected only once. The gene calls are TRBV7-9 and TRBJ2-5, with D perhaps given as TRBD1 or TRBD2 (5 bases each). CDR3 length equals 15 residues. Trimming took 4 bases from V and 5 from J, leaving 17 bases between them. Germline loops: CDR1 SEHNR, CDR2 FQNEAQ (reference sequence). The DNA for the CDR3 is TGTGCCAGCAGCTACGGGGCAATCTTGGGGGAGACCCAGTACTTC. Translated, it gives CASSYGAILGETQYF.

The chain links TRBV27 to TRBJ2-7; 8 bases fit TRBD1. Trimming cost V 2 bases and J 2 bases; bases outside gene matches: 5. The CDR3 is 15 amino acids. The germline V gene encodes CDR1 MNHEY and CDR2 SMNVEV (reference sequence). The CDR3 region is CASSLMGQDTYEQYF. Here the CDR3 DNA reads TGTGCCAGCAGTTTAATGGGACAGGACACCTACGAGCAGTACTTC.

V and J are TRBV2 and TRBJ2-7; D is unresolved. The CDR3 is 11 residues long. CDR1 and CDR2 from the germline V gene are SNHLY and FYNNEI. V was shortened by 7 bases and J by 3 bases, with 7 bases between the two germline ends. CDR3 region: CASTGFYEQYF. As DNA, the CDR3 is TGTGCCAGCACGGGTTTCTACGAGCAGTACTTC.

The rearrangement joins TRBV12-5 to TRBJ2-2; D is uncertain. Trimming took 6 bases from V and 1 from J, leaving 9 bases between them. This CDR3 is built from 14 residues. Germline V gene lookup returns CDR1 LGHNT and CDR2 FRNRAP. CDR3 DNA: TGTGCTAGTGGGGCGGACGGGAACACCGGGGAGCTGTTTTTT. It yields the protein CASGADGNTGELFF.

This clone has only a few counts. The chain uses TRBV28 and TRBJ1-5; D remains unclear. The V gene's germline CDR1 is MDHEN and CDR2 SYDVKM. V dropped 6 bases and J dropped 9 bases, with 9 bases sitting between them. CDR3 length equals 11 residues. Here the CDR3 DNA reads TGTGCCAGCAGCTCCATCGGGCCCCAGCATTTT. The encoded protein is CASSSIGPQHF.

J is TRBJ1-4 and V is TRBV30; D is ambiguous. Deletions cut 1 base from V and 3 bases from J, with 6 bases between. This CDR3 is built from 13 residues. Germline V gene lookup returns CDR1 GTSNPN and CDR2 SVGIG (reference sequence). Written as DNA, the CDR3 is TGTGCCTGGAGTGGTAGCTCTAATGAAAAACTGTTTTTT. This encodes CAWSGSSNEKLFF.

The chain has TRBV3-1 (or the pseudogene TRBV3-2) and TRBJ2-3; 11 bases agree with TRBD2. V gave up 6 bases and J gave up 9 bases; unmatched junction bases: 11. The CDR3 has 15 amino acids. From germline, CDR1 is LGHDT and CDR2 YNNKEL (reference sequence). In DNA, the CDR3 is TGTGCCAGCAGTCTTAGCGGGGGGGCCGTTTACACGCAGTATTTT. This sequence encodes CASSLSGGAVYTQYF.

This rearrangement joins TRBV29-1 to TRBJ1-1, with D tentatively TRBD1 (5 bases). Trimming took 7 bases from V and 0 from J, leaving 9 bases between them. Germline-derived CDR1 and CDR2 are SQVTM and ANQGSEA. The CDR3 sequence is 12 residues long. The DNA of the CDR3 is TGCAGCGGACAGACAGTGAACACTGAAGCTTTCTTT. Residues: CSGQTVNTEAFF.

This clone was counted between two and nine times. V and J are TRBV10-1 and TRBJ2-1, with 10 bases identical to TRBD2. This CDR3 is built from 16 residues. From germline, CDR1 is WNHNN and CDR2 SYGVQD (reference sequence). V shed 3 bases and J 1 base; nucleotides not matched to a gene: 3. The CDR3 bases are TGCGCCAGCAGTGATGGGGGACTAGCGTCCTACAATGAGCAGTTCTTC. This codes for CASSDGGLASYNEQFF.

This clone was recorded only once. The chain links TRBV7-9 to TRBJ1-1, with 9 bases fitting TRBD1. The CDR3 sequence is 15 residues long. Germline V gene lookup returns CDR1 SEHNR and CDR2 FQNEAQ (reference sequence). Losses at the gene ends were 5 bases for V and 0 bases for J; bases not matched to a gene: 4. CDR3 sequence reads: CASSPQGALNTEAFF. CDR3 DNA sequence: TGTGCCAGCAGCCCACAGGGGGCTCTGAACACTGAAGCTTTCTTT.

CDR3 sequence (DNA): TGCGCCAGCAGAGACGGGACTAGCGAAAACAATGAGCAGTTCTTC. This gives the protein CASRDGTSENNEQFF. V and J are TRBV5-1 and TRBJ2-1, with 10 positions matching TRBD2. V shed 5 bases and J 5 bases; nucleotides not matched to a gene: 7. Germline V lookup: CDR1 SGHRS, CDR2 YFSETQ. The CDR3 spans 15 residues.

The chain couples TRBV5-4 to TRBJ2-3; 9 bases line up with TRBD2. Unmatched junction bases numbered 6, after V lost 0 bases and J lost 4 bases. The CDR3 contains 16 residues. In germline, CDR1 is SGHNT, CDR2 YYREEE (reference sequence). CDR3 sequence reads: CASSLAVRGGSDTQYF. CDR3 coding DNA: TGTGCCAGCAGCTTGGCGGTGCGGGGGGGGTCAGATACGCAGTATTTT.

The DNA for the CDR3 is TGCGCCAGCAGCCAAGCGGGACAGGGGTATGGCTACACCTTC. It yields the protein CASSQAGQGYGYTF. The chain couples TRBV4-1 to TRBJ1-2, with 10 bases lining up with TRBD1. In germline, CDR1 is MGHRA, CDR2 YSYEKL. Germline trimming cut 1 base from V and 5 bases from J; bases unmatched to any gene: 1. The CDR3 sequence is 14 residues long.

The chain uses TRBV6-4 and TRBJ1-6; no clear D. There are 15 residues in the CDR3. Germline CDR1 and CDR2: MRHNA and SNTAGT. Trimming stripped 0 bases from V and 6 bases from J, with 9 bases between. The DNA of the CDR3 is TGTGCCAGCAGTGACTCGTGGGGATCTAATTCACCCCTCCACTTT. Amino acid sequence: CASSDSWGSNSPLHF.

The rearrangement uses TRBV19 and TRBJ1-6; D perhaps matches TRBD1 (5 bases). Germline values: CDR1 LNHDA, CDR2 SQIVND (reference sequence). V was shortened by 4 bases and J by 3 bases, with 13 bases between the two germline ends. This CDR3 spans 16 amino acids. The CDR3, as DNA: TGTGCCAGTAGTACAAAGGAGGGGTACTATAATTCACCCCTCCACTTT. It codes for CASSTKEGYYNSPLHF.

The rearrangement uses TRBV19 and TRBJ1-2; 7 bases agree with TRBD1. V shed 6 bases and J 3 bases; nucleotides not matched to a gene: 4. This CDR3 region has 13 residues. Germline V gene data show CDR1 as LNHDA and CDR2 as SQIVND (reference sequence). The CDR3 DNA reads TGTGCCAGTAGCGCTGGGACAGACTATGGCTACACCTTC. Residues: CASSAGTDYGYTF.

V is TRBV3-1 (or the pseudogene TRBV3-2) and J is TRBJ2-7, with TRBD1 as a possible D gene (6 bases). In germline, CDR1 is LGHDT, CDR2 YNNKEL (reference sequence). The CDR3 consists of 13 residues. V lost 0 bases and J lost 4, with 7 bases in between. The CDR3 region has the DNA TGTGCCAGCAGCCAAGAACAGGGTTACGAGCAGTACTTC. Translation gives CASSQEQGYEQYF.

The V call is TRBV29-1, the J call TRBJ1-1; a weak D match, TRBD1 (5 bases). This CDR3 has 13 amino acids. V lost 4 bases and J lost 2, with 11 bases in between. In germline, CDR1 is SQVTM, CDR2 ANQGSEA. The DNA for the CDR3 is TGCAGCGTTGCCTCCCAGGGAAACACTGAAGCTTTCTTT. It codes for CSVASQGNTEAFF.

J is TRBJ1-5 and V is TRBV28; D is unclear. The germline V gene encodes CDR1 MDHEN and CDR2 SYDVKM. The CDR3 is 15 residues long. Trimming took off 4 bases at V and 4 bases at J, with 14 bases between the two ends. In nucleotides, the CDR3 is TGTGCCAGCAGTTCCCCTGCTCAGCCGAATCAGCCCCAGCATTTT. This gives the protein CASSSPAQPNQPQHF.

V gene TRBV29-1 combines with J gene TRBJ1-2; 9 nucleotides match TRBD1. There are 10 residues in the CDR3. V lost 7 bases and J lost 8; bases outside the gene matches: 2. CDR1 is SQVTM and CDR2 is ANQGSEA in the germline V gene. CDR3 loop: CSAGQGGYTF. The DNA of the CDR3 is TGCAGCGCCGGACAGGGGGGCTACACCTTC. Variable domain in full (rest from reference TRBV29-1 and TRBJ1-2): SAVISQKPSRDICQRGTSLTIQCQVDSQVTMMFWYRQQPGQSLTLIATANQGSEATYESGFVIDKFPISRPNLTFSTLTVSNMSPEDSSIYLCSAGQGGYTFGSGTRLTVV.